The 25 T cell receptor beta chains in this list originate from one sample, sequenced in a study of OX40 agonist ivuxolimab in advanced cancers. TCRdb's table, derived via immunoSEQ multiplex PCR, lists solely in-frame clones and lacks some. The table lists 50,000 to 75,000 clones, 70% to 90% of them singletons, with roughly 0.6% in the top ten. Specimen: CD4+ or CD8+ T cells sorted from blood, collected in a trial of the OX40 agonist ivuxolimab. Every receptor here comes from an adult with an advanced solid tumor such as melanoma, head and neck, liver or kidney cancer.

The J gene is TRBJ2-3, the V gene TRBV7-2, with TRBD1 identical over 7 bases. This CDR3 spans 14 amino acids. Germline lookup yields CDR1 SGHTA and CDR2 FQGNSA. V was clipped by 6 bases and J by 2 bases; unmatched bases: 5. CDR3 in amino acids: CASRPTGATDTQYF. The CDR3, as DNA: TGTGCCAGCAGGCCTACAGGGGCCACAGATACGCAGTATTTT. The variable domain in full, completed from reference TRBV7-2 and TRBJ2-3, reads GAGVSQSPSNKVTEKGKDVELRCDPISGHTALYWYRQSLGQGLEFLIYFQGNSAPDKSGLPSDRFSAERTGGSVSTLTIQRTQQEDSAVYLCASRPTGATDTQYFGPGTRLTVL.

The V call is TRBV21-1, the J call TRBJ2-5; the D call TRBD2 from the table was never checked on the DNA. TRBV21-1 constitutes a pseudogene. The CDR3 length is 14 residues. The CDR3 region is CASKDLTAQETQYF. DNA for the CDR3: TGTGCCAGCAAGGACTTAACGGCGCAAGAGACCCAGTACTTC.

CDR3 bases: TGTGCCAGCAGCCAAGATAGGGCGCGGACTAATGAAAAACTGTTTTTT. It yields the protein CASSQDRARTNEKLFF. The rearrangement joins TRBV4-2 to TRBJ1-4; no clear D. With 0 bases removed from V and 2 bases from J, the gap between germline ends came to 10 bases. The germline CDR1 and CDR2 sequences are LGHNA and YNFKEQ. This CDR3 has 16 residues.

The J gene is TRBJ1-3, the V gene TRBV5-6; no clear D gene. CDR1 is SGHDT, CDR2 YYEEEE, per germline. CDR3 length equals 14 residues. V was clipped by 1 base and J by 0 bases, with 5 bases between them. CDR3 loop: CASSLRFSGNTIYF. The CDR3, as DNA: TGTGCCAGCAGCTTGAGGTTCTCTGGAAACACCATATATTTT.

This chain joins TRBV29-1 and TRBJ2-1, with 8 bases fitting TRBD2. After removal of 4 bases from V and 2 bases from J, the junction contained 1 base not matched to a gene. From germline, CDR1 is SQVTM and CDR2 ANQGSEA. The CDR3 covers 13 residues. The CDR3 region has the DNA TGCAGCGTTGCGGGGGGGGCCTACAATGAGCAGTTCTTC. Its translation is CSVAGGAYNEQFF.

J is TRBJ2-1 and V is TRBV19; 10 bases align to TRBD2. This CDR3 contains 14 residues. V was clipped by 4 bases and J by 6 bases; unmatched bases: 3. In germline, CDR1 is LNHDA, CDR2 SQIVND (reference sequence). CDR3 region: CASSTGTSANEQFF. In DNA form, the CDR3 reads TGTGCCAGTAGTACCGGGACTAGCGCCAATGAGCAGTTCTTC.

V is TRBV6-1 and J is TRBJ2-7; a weak D match, TRBD2 (6 bases). The germline V gene encodes CDR1 MNHNS and CDR2 SASEGT. CDR3 length equals 15 residues. Trimming pared 6 bases from V and 4 bases from J, leaving 19 bases between. Here the CDR3 reads CASSPDYPVRYEQYF. The CDR3 DNA reads as TGTGCCAGCAGCCCGGACTACCCCGTGAGGTACGAGCAGTACTTC.

This chain joins TRBV18 and TRBJ2-1; 7 bases fit TRBD2. Germline V gene sequence: CDR1 KGHSH, CDR2 LQKENI. This CDR3 contains 15 residues. With 3 bases clipped from V and 4 bases from J, the junction kept 6 bases outside the gene matches. CDR3 nucleotide sequence: TGTGCCAGCTCACCGGCTGGGGGGGGTTACAATGAGCAGTTCTTC. Encoded protein: CASSPAGGGYNEQFF.

This chain connects TRBV9 to TRBJ2-2, with TRBD2 matching over 9 bases. From germline, CDR1 is SGDLS and CDR2 YYNGEE. The CDR3 spans 16 residues. Germline trimming cut 4 bases from V and 8 bases from J; bases unmatched to any gene: 12. The CDR3 here is CASSLRLAAGPGELFF. CDR3 bases: TGTGCCAGCAGCCTCAGACTAGCGGCCGGTCCTGGGGAGCTGTTTTTT.

CDR3 residues: CSADRGTDTQYF. The CDR3 DNA follows: TGCAGCGCCGACAGGGGCACAGATACGCAGTATTTT. The chain employs TRBV29-1 and TRBJ2-3, with 7 positions matching TRBD1. The V gene's germline CDR1 is SQVTM and CDR2 ANQGSEA. The CDR3 sequence is 12 residues long. V was clipped by 7 bases and J by 1 base; unmatched bases: 2.

The V gene is TRBV4-3, the J gene TRBJ1-6; a possible D gene is TRBD1 (6 bases). There are 17 residues in the CDR3. Germline V gene lookup returns CDR1 LGHNA and CDR2 YSLEER. V gave up 0 bases and J gave up 6 bases, with 15 bases separating them. CDR3 DNA: TGCGCCAGCAGCCAAGATCGAACAGGGAAGGTTAATTCACCCCTCCACTTT. Translation gives CASSQDRTGKVNSPLHF.

This clone has just one count. This rearrangement joins TRBV28 to TRBJ2-7; D uncertain. This CDR3 is built from 11 residues. From germline, CDR1 is MDHEN and CDR2 SYDVKM. V shed 7 bases and J shed 3 bases, with 7 bases lying between them. CDR3 protein: CASIGDYEQYF. In DNA, the CDR3 is TGTGCCAGCATTGGGGACTACGAGCAGTACTTC.

The chain joins TRBV30 to TRBJ2-1; D gene unclear. The CDR3 totals 13 residues. Between the trimmed V and J ends, which lost 2 bases and 4 bases, there was a span of 9 bases. CDR1 and CDR2 (germline): GTSNPN, SVGIG (reference sequence). The CDR3 DNA reads as TGTGCCTGGAGTCAACTGGGGTACAATGAGCAGTTCTTC. This gives the protein CAWSQLGYNEQFF.

This chain joins TRBV10-3 and TRBJ2-1; TRBD1 or TRBD2 may be the D gene (5 bases each). Trimming removed 2 bases from V and 7 bases from J, with 12 bases in between. This CDR3 spans 14 amino acids. The germline V gene encodes CDR1 ENHRY and CDR2 SYGVKD. CDR3 DNA: TGTGCCATCAGTGAGGAGGGGACCCGAAATGAGCAGTTCTTC. Its translation: CAISEEGTRNEQFF.

The V and J genes are TRBV9 and TRBJ2-1; TRBD1 agrees at 8 bases. The CDR3 has 15 amino acids. Germline CDR1 SGDLS, CDR2 YYNGEE. After removal of 3 bases from V and 4 bases from J, the junction contained 6 bases not matched to a gene. CDR3 amino acids: CASSAQGALYNEQFF. Here the CDR3 DNA reads TGTGCCAGCAGCGCTCAGGGGGCCCTTTACAATGAGCAGTTCTTC.

The chain recombines TRBV7-2 with TRBJ1-1; weak D call: TRBD1 (5 bases). Trimming left V 5 bases short and J 1 base short, with 14 bases between. This CDR3 spans 15 amino acids. Germline-derived CDR1 and CDR2 are SGHTA and FQGNSA. Here the CDR3 DNA reads TGTGCCAGCAGCCGCGGGGCATCCTCGAACACTGAAGCTTTCTTT. Its translation: CASSRGASSNTEAFF. Full variable domain (outside the CDR3, taken from reference TRBV7-2 and TRBJ1-1): GAGVSQSPSNKVTEKGKDVELRCDPISGHTALYWYRQSLGQGLEFLIYFQGNSAPDKSGLPSDRFSAERTGGSVSTLTIQRTQQEDSAVYLCASSRGASSNTEAFFGQGTRLTVV.

This clone was seen only a few times. V and J are TRBV5-1 and TRBJ1-6; no reliable D call. V lost 5 bases and J lost 8, with 11 bases in between. The germline V gene encodes CDR1 SGHRS and CDR2 YFSETQ. The CDR3 covers 13 residues. The CDR3 spells CASRGSLDSPLHF. In DNA form, the CDR3 reads TGCGCCAGCAGAGGCAGCCTTGATTCACCCCTCCACTTT. The whole variable domain, filled in from reference TRBV5-1 and TRBJ1-6, reads KAGVTQTPRYLIKTRGQQVTLSCSPISGHRSVSWYQQTPGQGLQFLFEYFSETQRNKGNFPGRFSGRQFSNSRSEMNVSTLELGDSALYLCASRGSLDSPLHFGNGTRLTVT.

V usage is TRBV7-2 and J usage is TRBJ2-1; TRBD2 matches 14 bases. Germline CDR1 is SGHTA and CDR2 is FQGNSA. The CDR3 consists of 16 residues. The ends lost 5 bases at V and 9 bases at J; junction bases unmatched: 9. CDR3 nucleotide sequence: TGTGCCAGCAGCGAAACCGGGACTAGCGGGGGCGGTGAGCAGTTCTTC. Translation: CASSETGTSGGGEQFF.

The CDR3 DNA reads TGTGCCAGCAGTTCCCTGGATACGCAGTATTTT. Amino acids: CASSSLDTQYF. V and J are TRBV6-6 and TRBJ2-3; D is undetermined. Trimming stripped 4 bases from V and 6 bases from J, with 5 bases between. CDR1 MNHNY and CDR2 SVGAGI come from the germline V gene (reference sequence). This CDR3 comprises 11 residues.

The chain has TRBV28 and TRBJ2-7, with 7 bases identical to TRBD2. From germline, CDR1 is MDHEN and CDR2 SYDVKM. V shed 3 bases and J 4 bases; nucleotides not matched to a gene: 12. The CDR3 has 16 amino acids. CDR3 DNA sequence: TGTGCCAGCAGTTTCAGGGTCCTCCCGGGGGGATACGAGCAGTACTTC. This gives the protein CASSFRVLPGGYEQYF.

V usage is TRBV5-1 and J usage is TRBJ2-7; D is undetermined. V shed 7 bases and J shed 9 bases, with 20 bases lying between them. The CDR3 covers 13 residues. CDR1 SGHRS and CDR2 YFSETQ come from the germline V gene. CDR3 nucleotides: TGCGCCAGCCCTGAAAGCCCCCCTATAGGGCAGTACTTC. Its translation: CASPESPPIGQYF.

The genes are TRBV4-3 and TRBJ2-5; 11 nucleotides match TRBD2. Germline V gene data show CDR1 as LGHNA and CDR2 as YSLEER. The CDR3 has 16 residues. V shed 0 bases, J shed 5 bases, and the junction held 5 bases outside the gene matches. The CDR3 sequence: CASSQDLLAGVETQYF. The DNA for the CDR3 is TGCGCCAGCAGCCAAGATCTACTAGCGGGAGTGGAGACCCAGTACTTC.

This rearrangement joins TRBV5-1 to TRBJ1-1, with 7 bases that match TRBD1. Germline CDR1 and CDR2: SGHRS and YFSETQ. There are 13 residues in the CDR3. After removal of 1 base from V and 7 bases from J, the junction contained 4 bases not matched to a gene. CDR3 region: CASSLQGGREAFF. CDR3 coding DNA: TGCGCCAGCAGCTTGCAAGGGGGCCGTGAAGCTTTCTTT.

The rearrangement links TRBV4-1 to TRBJ2-5; no firm D call. CDR3 size: 15 residues. Germline V gene sequence: CDR1 MGHRA, CDR2 YSYEKL. V was trimmed by 4 bases and J by 2 bases, leaving 14 bases between them. CDR3 in DNA: TGCGCCAGCAGCCTAGACACGACACTACAAGAGACCCAGTACTTC. Amino acids: CASSLDTTLQETQYF.

The chain has TRBV9 and TRBJ2-5; 11 nucleotides agree with TRBD1. Germline loops: CDR1 SGDLS, CDR2 YYNGEE. V shed 3 bases, J shed 5 bases, and the junction held 6 bases outside the gene matches. This CDR3 comprises 15 residues. The CDR3 coding sequence is TGTGCCAGCAGCGCACAGGGGGACAGGGGGGAGACCCAGTACTTC. Residues: CASSAQGDRGETQYF.